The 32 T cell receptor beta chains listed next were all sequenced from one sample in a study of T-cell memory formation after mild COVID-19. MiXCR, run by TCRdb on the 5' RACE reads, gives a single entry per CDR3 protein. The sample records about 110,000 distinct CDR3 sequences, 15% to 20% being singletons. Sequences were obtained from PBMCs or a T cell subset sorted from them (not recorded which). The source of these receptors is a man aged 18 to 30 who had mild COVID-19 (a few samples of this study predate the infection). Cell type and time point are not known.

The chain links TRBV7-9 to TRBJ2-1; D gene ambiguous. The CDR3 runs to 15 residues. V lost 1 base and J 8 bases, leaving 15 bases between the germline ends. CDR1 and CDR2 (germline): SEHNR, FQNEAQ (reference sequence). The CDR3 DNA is TGTGCCAGCAGCTTAGATCCAAGCCTCCGCGATGAGCAGTTCTTC. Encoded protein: CASSLDPSLRDEQFF. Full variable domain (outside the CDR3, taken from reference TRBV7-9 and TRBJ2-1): DTGVSQNPRHKITKRGQNVTFRCDPISEHNRLYWYRQTLGQGPEFLTYFQNEAQLEKSRLLSDRFSAERPKGSFSTLEIQRTEQGDSAMYLCASSLDPSLRDEQFFGPGTRLTVL.

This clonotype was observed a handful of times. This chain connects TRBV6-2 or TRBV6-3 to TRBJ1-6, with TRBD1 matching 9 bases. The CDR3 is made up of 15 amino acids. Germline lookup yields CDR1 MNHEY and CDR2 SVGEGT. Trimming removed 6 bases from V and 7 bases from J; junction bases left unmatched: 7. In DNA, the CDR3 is TGTGCCAGCAGCCGCGCCGGGACAGGGAATTCACCCCTCCACTTT. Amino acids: CASSRAGTGNSPLHF.

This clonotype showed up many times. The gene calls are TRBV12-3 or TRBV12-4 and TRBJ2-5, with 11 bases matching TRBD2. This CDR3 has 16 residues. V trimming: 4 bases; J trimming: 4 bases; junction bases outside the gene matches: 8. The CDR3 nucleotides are TGTGCCAGCAGTTCGTACCGACTAGCGGGGACAGAGACCCAGTACTTC. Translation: CASSSYRLAGTETQYF.

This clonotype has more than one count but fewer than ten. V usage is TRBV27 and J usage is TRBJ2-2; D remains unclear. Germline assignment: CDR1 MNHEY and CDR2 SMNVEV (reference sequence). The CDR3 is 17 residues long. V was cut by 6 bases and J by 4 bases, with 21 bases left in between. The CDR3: CASSPILPSPSTGELFF. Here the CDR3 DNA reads TGTGCCAGCAGCCCTATCTTGCCGTCCCCGAGCACCGGGGAGCTGTTTTTT.

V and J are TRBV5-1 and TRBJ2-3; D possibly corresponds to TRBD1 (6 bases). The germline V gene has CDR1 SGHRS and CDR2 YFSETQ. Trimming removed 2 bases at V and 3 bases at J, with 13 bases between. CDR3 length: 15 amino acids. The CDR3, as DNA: TGCGCCAGCAGCTTCACATCCAGGGGAACAGATACGCAGTATTTT. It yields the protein CASSFTSRGTDTQYF.

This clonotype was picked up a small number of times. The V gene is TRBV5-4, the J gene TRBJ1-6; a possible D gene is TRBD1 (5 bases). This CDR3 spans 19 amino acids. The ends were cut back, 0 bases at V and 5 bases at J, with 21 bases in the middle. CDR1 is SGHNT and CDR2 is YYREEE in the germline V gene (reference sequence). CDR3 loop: CASSLASSPGRLDNSPLHF. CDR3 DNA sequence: TGTGCCAGCAGCTTGGCCAGCTCCCCGGGGCGGTTGGATAATTCACCCCTCCACTTT.

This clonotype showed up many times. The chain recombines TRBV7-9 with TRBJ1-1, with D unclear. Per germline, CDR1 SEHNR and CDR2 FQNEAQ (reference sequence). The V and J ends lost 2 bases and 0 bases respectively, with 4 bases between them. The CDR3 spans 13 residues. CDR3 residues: CASSLTMNTEAFF. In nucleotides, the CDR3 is TGTGCCAGCAGCTTAACAATGAACACTGAAGCTTTCTTT.

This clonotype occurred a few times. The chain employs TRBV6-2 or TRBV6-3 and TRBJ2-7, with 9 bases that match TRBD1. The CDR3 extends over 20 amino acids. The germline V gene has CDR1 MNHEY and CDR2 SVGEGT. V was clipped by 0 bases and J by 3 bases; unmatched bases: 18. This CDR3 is CASSYSVLSAGTGTLYEQYF. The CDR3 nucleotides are TGTGCCAGCAGTTACTCTGTTTTATCTGCCGGGACAGGGACCCTCTACGAGCAGTACTTC.

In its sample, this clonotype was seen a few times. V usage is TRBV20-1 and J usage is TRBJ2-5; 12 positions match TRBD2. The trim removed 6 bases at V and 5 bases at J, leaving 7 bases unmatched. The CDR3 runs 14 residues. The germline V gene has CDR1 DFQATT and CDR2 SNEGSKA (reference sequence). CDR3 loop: CSAWTSGDQETQYF. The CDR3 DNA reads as TGCAGTGCCTGGACTAGCGGGGATCAGGAGACCCAGTACTTC.

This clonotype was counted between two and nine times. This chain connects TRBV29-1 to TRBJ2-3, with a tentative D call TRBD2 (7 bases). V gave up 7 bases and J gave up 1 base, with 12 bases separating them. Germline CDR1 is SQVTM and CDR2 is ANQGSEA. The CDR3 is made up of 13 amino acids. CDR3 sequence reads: CSGRGARTDTQYF. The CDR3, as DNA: TGCAGCGGCCGGGGGGCCCGCACAGATACGCAGTATTTT.

CDR3 in amino acids: CASSYSSEAFF. CDR3 nucleotides: TGTGCCAGCAGTTACTCTTCTGAAGCTTTCTTT. The chain couples TRBV6-6 to TRBJ1-1; D uncertain. Per germline, CDR1 MNHNY and CDR2 SVGAGI (reference sequence). V gave up 0 bases and J gave up 6 bases, with 2 bases separating them. The CDR3 runs 11 residues.

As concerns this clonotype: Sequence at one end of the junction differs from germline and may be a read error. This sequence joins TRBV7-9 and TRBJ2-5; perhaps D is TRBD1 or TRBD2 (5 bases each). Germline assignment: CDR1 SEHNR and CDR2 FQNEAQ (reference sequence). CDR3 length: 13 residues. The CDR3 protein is CASSRGGRETEYF. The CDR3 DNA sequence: TGTGCCAGCAGCAGGGGTGGAAGGGAGACCGAGTACTTC.

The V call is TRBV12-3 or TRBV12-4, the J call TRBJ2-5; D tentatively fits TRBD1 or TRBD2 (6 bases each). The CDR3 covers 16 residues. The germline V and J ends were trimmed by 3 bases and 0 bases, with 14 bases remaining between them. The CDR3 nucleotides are TGTGCCAGCAGTTTGTATCGGGGGCAGTACCAAGAGACCCAGTACTTC. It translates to CASSLYRGQYQETQYF.

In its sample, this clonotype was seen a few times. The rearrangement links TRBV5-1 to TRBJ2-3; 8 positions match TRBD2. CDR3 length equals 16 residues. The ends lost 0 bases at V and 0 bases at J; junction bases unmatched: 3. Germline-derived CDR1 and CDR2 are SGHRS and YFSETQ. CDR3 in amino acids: CASSLVGGASTDTQYF. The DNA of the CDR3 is TGCGCCAGCAGCTTGGTCGGGGGGGCCAGCACAGATACGCAGTATTTT.

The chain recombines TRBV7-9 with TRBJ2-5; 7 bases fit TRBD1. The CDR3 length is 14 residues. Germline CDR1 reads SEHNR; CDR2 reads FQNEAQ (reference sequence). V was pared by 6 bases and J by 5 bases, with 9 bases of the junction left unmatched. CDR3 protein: CASSRTGNSETQYF. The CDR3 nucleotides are TGTGCCAGCAGTCGGACAGGAAATTCGGAGACCCAGTACTTC.

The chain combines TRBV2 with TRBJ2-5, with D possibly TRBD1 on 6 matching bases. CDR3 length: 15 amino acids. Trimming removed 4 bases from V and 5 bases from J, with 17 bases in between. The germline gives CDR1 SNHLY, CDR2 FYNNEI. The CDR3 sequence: CASSALGQGLETQYF. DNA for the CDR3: TGTGCCAGCAGTGCTCTAGGGCAGGGGTTGGAGACCCAGTACTTC.

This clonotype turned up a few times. In DNA form, the CDR3 reads TGCAGCGCCTCGGACCGGAACACTGAAGCTTTCTTT. Encoded protein: CSASDRNTEAFF. The gene calls are TRBV29-1 and TRBJ1-1, with no clear D. The V gene's germline CDR1 is SQVTM and CDR2 ANQGSEA. The CDR3 runs to 12 residues. Trimming took 7 bases from V and 1 from J, leaving 10 bases between them.

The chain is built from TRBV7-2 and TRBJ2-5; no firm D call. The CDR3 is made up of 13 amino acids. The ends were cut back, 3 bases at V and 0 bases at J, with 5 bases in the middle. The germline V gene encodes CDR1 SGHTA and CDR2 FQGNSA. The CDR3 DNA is TGTGCCAGCAGCTTCACGTACCAAGAGACCCAGTACTTC. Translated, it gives CASSFTYQETQYF.

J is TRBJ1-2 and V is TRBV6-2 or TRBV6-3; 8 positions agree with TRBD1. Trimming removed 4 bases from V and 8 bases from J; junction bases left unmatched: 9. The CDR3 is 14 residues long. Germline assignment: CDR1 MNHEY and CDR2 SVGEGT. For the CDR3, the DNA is TGTGCCAGCAGTTTCAGGGGGCCGGTCTACGGCTACACCTTC. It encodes CASSFRGPVYGYTF.

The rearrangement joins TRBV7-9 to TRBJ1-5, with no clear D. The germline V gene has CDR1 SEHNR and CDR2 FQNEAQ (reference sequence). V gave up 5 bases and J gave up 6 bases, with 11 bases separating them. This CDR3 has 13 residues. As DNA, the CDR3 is TGTGCCAGCAGCCAACAAGAAGGTCAGCCCCAGCATTTT. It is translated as CASSQQEGQPQHF. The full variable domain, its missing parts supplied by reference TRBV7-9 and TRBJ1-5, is DTGVSQNPRHKITKRGQNVTFRCDPISEHNRLYWYRQTLGQGPEFLTYFQNEAQLEKSRLLSDRFSAERPKGSFSTLEIQRTEQGDSAMYLCASSQQEGQPQHFGDGTRLSIL.

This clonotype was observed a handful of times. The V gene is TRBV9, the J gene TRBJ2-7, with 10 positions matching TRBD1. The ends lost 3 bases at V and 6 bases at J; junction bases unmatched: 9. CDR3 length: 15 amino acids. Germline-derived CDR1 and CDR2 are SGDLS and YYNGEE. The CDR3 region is CASSAAGTGVSEQYF. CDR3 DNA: TGTGCCAGCAGCGCCGCCGGGACAGGGGTTTCCGAGCAGTACTTC.

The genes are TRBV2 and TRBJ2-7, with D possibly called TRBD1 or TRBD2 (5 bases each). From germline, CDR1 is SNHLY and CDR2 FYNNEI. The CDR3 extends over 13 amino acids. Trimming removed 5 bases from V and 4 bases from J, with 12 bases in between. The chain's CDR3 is CASSLGRRYEQYV. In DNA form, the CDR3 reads TGTGCCAGCAGTTTGGGACGGAGATACGAGCAGTACGTC.

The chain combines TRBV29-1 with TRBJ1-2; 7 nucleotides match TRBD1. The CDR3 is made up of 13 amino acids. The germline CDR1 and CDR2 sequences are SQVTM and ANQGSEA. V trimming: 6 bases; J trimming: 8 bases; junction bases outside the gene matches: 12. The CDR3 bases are TGCAGCGTCGATCTAATAACAGGGGACGGCTACACCTTC. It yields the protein CSVDLITGDGYTF. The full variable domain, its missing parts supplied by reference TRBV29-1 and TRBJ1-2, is SAVISQKPSRDICQRGTSLTIQCQVDSQVTMMFWYRQQPGQSLTLIATANQGSEATYESGFVIDKFPISRPNLTFSTLTVSNMSPEDSSIYLCSVDLITGDGYTFGSGTRLTVV.

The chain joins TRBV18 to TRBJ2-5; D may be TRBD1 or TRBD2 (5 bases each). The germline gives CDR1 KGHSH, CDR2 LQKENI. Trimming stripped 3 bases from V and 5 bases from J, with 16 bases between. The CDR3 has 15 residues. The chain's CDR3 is CASSPPGTSLETQYF. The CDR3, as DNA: TGTGCCAGCTCACCCCCCGGGACCTCCCTGGAGACCCAGTACTTC.

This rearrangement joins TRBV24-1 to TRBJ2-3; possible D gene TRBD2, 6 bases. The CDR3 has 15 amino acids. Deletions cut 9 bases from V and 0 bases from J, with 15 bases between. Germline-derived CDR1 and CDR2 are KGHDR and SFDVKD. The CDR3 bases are TGTGCCACCGACCAGGAGGGGACTAGCACAGATACGCAGTATTTT. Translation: CATDQEGTSTDTQYF.

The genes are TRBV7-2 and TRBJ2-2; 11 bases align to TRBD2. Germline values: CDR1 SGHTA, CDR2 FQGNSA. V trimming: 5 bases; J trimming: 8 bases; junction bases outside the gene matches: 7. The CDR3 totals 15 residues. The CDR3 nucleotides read TGTGCCAGCAGCCCTCCCGGGACTAGCGGTGGGGAGCTGTTTTTT. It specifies CASSPPGTSGGELFF.

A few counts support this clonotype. CDR3 nucleotides: TGCGCCAGCAGCTCGGGGACAGCAACAGAGACCCAGTACTTC. Residues: CASSSGTATETQYF. The chain employs TRBV5-1 and TRBJ2-5; TRBD1 matches at 7 bases. Germline values: CDR1 SGHRS, CDR2 YFSETQ. J gave up 4 bases and V 3 bases, and 6 bases lay outside the gene matches. The CDR3 runs to 14 residues.

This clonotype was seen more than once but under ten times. The DNA for the CDR3 is TGTGCCAGCCCCCTCGCAGGTTCAGAAGAAGCTTTCTTT. It specifies CASPLAGSEEAFF. The rearrangement uses TRBV7-2 and TRBJ1-1, with unresolved D. Trimming stripped 8 bases from V and 8 bases from J, with 18 bases between. Germline V lookup: CDR1 SGHTA, CDR2 FQGNSA. This CDR3 region has 13 residues.

The CDR3 nucleotides read TGTGCCAGCAGCTTAGTGTCCCATAACTATGGCTACACCTTC. Translating gives CASSLVSHNYGYTF. The rearrangement uses TRBV7-2 and TRBJ1-2; D remains unclear. V was pared by 1 base and J by 1 base, with 7 bases between. Germline loops: CDR1 SGHTA, CDR2 FQGNSA. The CDR3 has 14 amino acids.

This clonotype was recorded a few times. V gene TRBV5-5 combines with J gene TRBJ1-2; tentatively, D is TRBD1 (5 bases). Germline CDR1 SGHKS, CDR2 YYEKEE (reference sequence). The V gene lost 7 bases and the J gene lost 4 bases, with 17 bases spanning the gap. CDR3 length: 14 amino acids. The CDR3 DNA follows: TGTGCCAGCGGGATGACAGCGAAAATCTATGGCTACACCTTC. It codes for CASGMTAKIYGYTF.

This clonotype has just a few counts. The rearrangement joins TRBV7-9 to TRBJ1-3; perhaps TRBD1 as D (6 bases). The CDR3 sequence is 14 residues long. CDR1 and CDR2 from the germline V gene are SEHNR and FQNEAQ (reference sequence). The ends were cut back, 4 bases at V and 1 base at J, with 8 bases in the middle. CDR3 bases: TGTGCCAGCAGCTACACAGGGTCTGGAAACACCATATATTTT. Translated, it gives CASSYTGSGNTIYF.

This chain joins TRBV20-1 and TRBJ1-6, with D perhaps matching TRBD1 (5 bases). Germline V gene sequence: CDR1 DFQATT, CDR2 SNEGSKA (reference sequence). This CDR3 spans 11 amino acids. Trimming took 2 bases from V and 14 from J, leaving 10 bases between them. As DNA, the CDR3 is TGCAGTGCTAGACAGGGTAGCTCCCTCCACTTT. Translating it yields CSARQGSSLHF.